This T cell receptor beta chain was sequenced for a study of blood T cell repertoires in COVID-19. V was trimmed by 4 bases and J by 8 bases, leaving 15 bases between them. The germline V gene encodes CDR1 WNHNN and CDR2 SYGVQD (reference sequence). The CDR3 sequence is 14 residues long. The data were produced by immunoSEQ multiplex PCR, yet TCRdb's version contains in-frame clones alone and is incomplete. The repertoire consists of around 300,000 clones, with approximately 89% occurring once and the leading ten covering less than 5.5%. Sequencing was done on a sample of PBMCs or T cells enriched from blood (not recorded which). The chain uses TRBV10-1 and TRBJ2-1; possible D gene TRBD1, 5 bases. The source is a man aged 30-40 years who had recovered from COVID-19. The CDR3 sequence: CASSAFRVFDEQFF. Here the CDR3 DNA reads TGCGCCAGCAGTGCTTTCAGGGTTTTCGATGAGCAGTTCTTC.